This TCR beta chain appears in the sequencing data of a study of blood T cells in healthy people across ages. In each sample, at least 7 million PBMCs were isolated. It was with a sample-barcoded 5' primer and a J-beta primer mix that a second PCR of roughly 7 to 12 cycles was run. Unique molecular identifiers of 12 random nucleotides labeled each cDNA. Each CDR3 protein gets one entry after TCRdb re-called the 5' RACE reads with MiXCR. The data hold around 1,700,000 distinct CDR3 sequences, with roughly 27% observed a single time. CDR1 is SEHNR and CDR2 is FQNEAQ in the germline V gene (reference sequence). Germline trimming cut 4 bases from V and 7 bases from J; bases unmatched to any gene: 4. This CDR3 comprises 14 residues. This clonotype was detected ten times or more. Antigen: not known. The study's findings and limits: Roughly linear age-related decline in beta diversity appeared, significant by age approximately 40. The long-lived group displayed more naive CD4+ cells, plus higher diversity, than the aged donors did.

The rearrangement links TRBV7-9 to TRBJ1-2, with TRBD1 matching over 12 bases. The sample consisted of blood. The TCR was taken from a woman under 40 in good health. CDR3 amino acids: CASSSGQGAGGYTF. Written as DNA, the CDR3 is TGTGCCAGCAGCTCGGGACAGGGGGCTGGTGGCTACACCTTC.